This T cell receptor beta chain was captured in a study of metastatic and nonmetastatic thyroid tumors. Study as a whole: Peripheral blood and tumor or nodule samples from malignant and benign thyroid patients were compared. Overall study results and limits: It was reported that TCR beta diversity was significantly higher in malignant thyroid tumors than benign nodules, in blood and tumor.

Methods used by the authors: CDR3 was compared across clinicopathological groups, and the resulting differences were used to build a distant-metastasis classifier for papillary thyroid cancer. TCRdb re-called the PCR reads through MiXCR. The V and J calls and clone size come from TCRdb's table, not from the authors' own analysis. The table lists about 21,000 clones, under 35% of them singletons. This clone was picked up one time. The antigen remains unidentified. No treatment of any kind had been given to any patient before thyroid surgery. Germline V gene sequence: CDR1 GTSNPN, CDR2 SVGIG (reference sequence). The V end lost 0 bases, the J end lost 0 bases, and 2 bases lay between the germline ends. This CDR3 has 12 residues.

The receptor was derived from a female donor with papillary thyroid cancer or a benign thyroid nodule (not recorded which). Some clones in this sample may be carry-over from other donors' samples. Sequencing input: blood. This sequence joins TRBV30 and TRBJ1-2; D is uncertain. CDR3 DNA: TGTGCCTGGAGTGTCACTAACTATGGCTACACCTTC. Its protein product is CAWSVTNYGYTF.